The 31 T cell receptor beta chains below all came from one sample that was sequenced in a study of shared clonotypes between healthy human individuals. Sequencing used immunoSEQ multiplex PCR; TCRdb keeps in-frame clones, though not all of them. The profile shows roughly 2,300,000 clones, about nine tenths of them singletons. The sample comprised naive CD4+ T cells from PBMCs. Subset in this sample: CD45RA+ positively selected. These receptors all stem from a man younger than 35 in good health. Some clones in this sample may be carry-over from other donors' samples.

This chain connects TRBV28 to TRBJ2-7, with 7 positions matching TRBD2. The V gene's germline CDR1 is MDHEN and CDR2 SYDVKM. The CDR3 consists of 15 residues. With 2 bases clipped from V and 4 bases from J, the junction kept 8 bases outside the gene matches. The CDR3 DNA reads as TGTGCCAGCAGTTTAGAGCTAGCGGTTGGGTACGAGCAGTACTTC. Its translation is CASSLELAVGYEQYF.

The chain is built from TRBV5-1 and TRBJ1-2; D uncertain. The ends were cut back, 3 bases at V and 0 bases at J, with 6 bases in the middle. This CDR3 is built from 13 residues. In germline, CDR1 is SGHRS, CDR2 YFSETQ. The CDR3 nucleotides read TGCGCCAGCAGCTCCCAGTCTAACTATGGCTACACCTTC. It yields the protein CASSSQSNYGYTF.

The chain recombines TRBV7-3 with TRBJ2-5; D uncertain. The V gene's germline CDR1 is SGHTA and CDR2 FQGTGA. CDR3 length: 13 amino acids. V shed 2 bases and J shed 3 bases, with 7 bases lying between them. This CDR3 is CASSLYPEETQYF. The CDR3 DNA sequence: TGTGCCAGCAGCTTATATCCGGAAGAGACCCAGTACTTC.

In the case of this clone: The sample contains more than one DNA sequence encoding this CDR3. The rearrangement uses TRBV9 and TRBJ1-1, with D possibly TRBD1 on 6 matching bases. This CDR3 contains 13 residues. Germline V gene lookup returns CDR1 SGDLS and CDR2 YYNGEE. Deletions cut 2 bases from V and 5 bases from J, with 10 bases between. The CDR3: CASSVTGYTEAFF. The CDR3 region has the DNA TGTGCCAGCAGCGTTACAGGGTATACTGAAGCTTTCTTT.

This rearrangement joins TRBV11-2 to TRBJ2-7; D is ambiguous. The CDR3 extends over 11 amino acids. Germline V gives CDR1 SGHAT, CDR2 FQNNGV. V lost 1 base to trimming and J lost 6 bases, with 4 bases between them. Here the CDR3 DNA reads TGTGCCAGCAGCTTAGCTCTCGAGCAGTACTTC. Translation: CASSLALEQYF.

CDR3 residues: CASSVDSGRRNIQYF. Here the CDR3 DNA reads TGCGCCAGCAGTGTGGATAGCGGGAGGAGAAACATTCAGTACTTC. The V and J genes are TRBV4-3 and TRBJ2-4; TRBD2 matches at 10 bases. Germline CDR1 is LGHNA and CDR2 is YSLEER. V dropped 6 bases and J dropped 6; count of bases not matched to a gene: 8. The CDR3 contains 15 residues.

The chain carries TRBV2 and TRBJ1-1, with 8 bases that match TRBD1. Losses at the gene ends were 6 bases for V and 3 bases for J; bases not matched to a gene: 6. The CDR3 spans 14 residues. The germline V gene encodes CDR1 SNHLY and CDR2 FYNNEI. This CDR3 reads CASSQGQDYTEAFF. In nucleotides, the CDR3 is TGTGCCAGCAGCCAGGGACAGGACTACACTGAAGCTTTCTTT.

The chain is built from TRBV5-1 and TRBJ1-2; D is unclear. Germline assignment: CDR1 SGHRS and CDR2 YFSETQ. V was trimmed by 1 base and J by 6 bases, leaving 10 bases between them. The CDR3 sequence is 13 residues long. Here the CDR3 DNA reads TGCGCCAGCAGCTTGAGCCCCGGGAATGGCTACACCTTC. Its translation: CASSLSPGNGYTF.

J is TRBJ2-4 and V is TRBV5-1; D perhaps matches TRBD2 (5 bases). V lost 4 bases to trimming and J lost 6 bases, with 11 bases between them. Germline V lookup: CDR1 SGHRS, CDR2 YFSETQ. This CDR3 has 13 residues. CDR3 in DNA: TGCGCCAGCAGCATTAATGGAGGAAACATTCAGTACTTC. Its protein is CASSINGGNIQYF. The whole variable domain, filled in from reference TRBV5-1 and TRBJ2-4, reads KAGVTQTPRYLIKTRGQQVTLSCSPISGHRSVSWYQQTPGQGLQFLFEYFSETQRNKGNFPGRFSGRQFSNSRSEMNVSTLELGDSALYLCASSINGGNIQYFGAGTRLSVL.

The chain has TRBV5-5 and TRBJ1-1, with 10 bases fitting TRBD1. Looked up from germline, CDR1 is SGHKS and CDR2 is YYEKEE (reference sequence). CDR3 size: 14 residues. Germline trimming cut 4 bases from V and 7 bases from J; bases unmatched to any gene: 7. This CDR3 is CASSNRQGAGEAFF. The DNA for the CDR3 is TGTGCCAGCAGCAACAGACAGGGGGCAGGTGAAGCTTTCTTT.

This chain links TRBV30 with TRBJ1-2; no definite D call. Trimming removed 0 bases from V and 4 bases from J, with 12 bases in between. The CDR3 contains 14 residues. The V gene's germline CDR1 is GTSNPN and CDR2 SVGIG (reference sequence). CDR3 protein: CAWSVPGRPYGYTF. In nucleotides, the CDR3 is TGTGCCTGGAGTGTACCTGGGAGGCCCTATGGCTACACCTTC.

This chain uses TRBV30 with TRBJ2-1; a weak D match, TRBD2 (6 bases). V lost 6 bases and J 1 base, leaving 13 bases between the germline ends. The CDR3 sequence is 14 residues long. Germline V lookup: CDR1 GTSNPN, CDR2 SVGIG (reference sequence). CDR3 coding DNA: TGTGCCTGTACTACGGGAGAATCCTACAATGAGCAGTTCTTC. This sequence encodes CACTTGESYNEQFF.

This clone was seen more than once but under ten times. The chain recombines TRBV28 with TRBJ1-2, with D maybe TRBD1 (5 bases). The CDR3 loop spans 14 amino acids. V was shortened by 6 bases and J by 5 bases, with 16 bases between the two germline ends. CDR1 is MDHEN, CDR2 SYDVKM, per germline. The CDR3 nucleotides are TGTGCCAGCAGGACCAGGGCAGGAAGGTATGGCTACACCTTC. This sequence encodes CASRTRAGRYGYTF.

This clone is a singleton in its sample. The rearrangement uses TRBV7-8 and TRBJ2-1; no clear D gene. The V end lost 0 bases, the J end lost 0 bases, and 9 bases lay between the germline ends. CDR3 length: 16 residues. From germline, CDR1 is SGHVS and CDR2 FQNEAQ. CDR3 residues: CASSLAGWDSYNEQFF. In DNA form, the CDR3 reads TGTGCCAGCAGCTTAGCGGGGTGGGACTCCTACAATGAGCAGTTCTTC.

This clone appeared a single time. V usage is TRBV6-1 and J usage is TRBJ1-2; D is ambiguous. The CDR3 consists of 15 residues. V lost 2 bases and J lost 4, with 14 bases in between. CDR1 is MNHNS, CDR2 SASEGT, per germline. The CDR3 sequence: CASSELHERGYGYTF. In nucleotides, the CDR3 is TGTGCCAGCAGTGAACTGCACGAACGGGGCTATGGCTACACCTTC.

The gene calls are TRBV5-1 and TRBJ2-5; 9 bases map to TRBD1. From germline, CDR1 is SGHRS and CDR2 YFSETQ. CDR3 length equals 13 residues. Unmatched junction bases numbered 4, after V lost 5 bases and J lost 5 bases. CDR3 sequence: CASRQGAEETQYF. CDR3 coding DNA: TGCGCCAGCAGACAGGGGGCTGAGGAGACCCAGTACTTC.

This clone has a single count. This chain links TRBV5-8 with TRBJ1-3; D may be TRBD1 (6 bases). The V end lost 1 base, the J end lost 2 bases, and 7 bases lay between the germline ends. Germline V gene sequence: CDR1 SGHTS, CDR2 YDEGEE. This CDR3 has 14 residues. CDR3 in amino acids: CASSLTGTGNTIYF. Here the CDR3 DNA reads TGTGCCAGCAGCTTGACAGGGACTGGAAACACCATATATTTT.

The rearrangement links TRBV29-1 to TRBJ1-1, with 8 bases lining up with TRBD1. With V trimmed by 7 bases and J by 4 bases, 11 bases remained unmatched. The CDR3 loop spans 14 amino acids. Germline V gene lookup returns CDR1 SQVTM and CDR2 ANQGSEA. The CDR3 sequence is CSASSGGAGTEAFF. In DNA, the CDR3 is TGCAGCGCCTCTTCAGGGGGCGCGGGCACTGAAGCTTTCTTT. Drawing the rest from reference TRBV29-1 and TRBJ1-1, the complete variable domain is SAVISQKPSRDICQRGTSLTIQCQVDSQVTMMFWYRQQPGQSLTLIATANQGSEATYESGFVIDKFPISRPNLTFSTLTVSNMSPEDSSIYLCSASSGGAGTEAFFGQGTRLTVV.

The chain combines TRBV15 with TRBJ2-3; 7 bases align to TRBD2. Germline trimming cut 1 base from V and 3 bases from J; bases unmatched to any gene: 7. The CDR3 is 16 residues long. Germline CDR1 is LNHNV and CDR2 is YYDKDF (reference sequence). CDR3 sequence: CATSRGNPGGTDTQYF. The CDR3 region has the DNA TGTGCCACCAGCAGAGGGAATCCGGGAGGAACAGATACGCAGTATTTT.

The chain carries TRBV28 and TRBJ2-7, with D unclear. This CDR3 spans 15 amino acids. Germline V lookup: CDR1 MDHEN, CDR2 SYDVKM. V shed 7 bases and J shed 2 bases, with 18 bases lying between them. CDR3 amino acids: CASIGIGIWAYEQYF. CDR3 DNA sequence: TGTGCCAGCATAGGGATAGGGATCTGGGCCTACGAGCAGTACTTC. Combining the CDR3 with reference TRBV28 and TRBJ2-7 gives the whole variable domain DVKVTQSSRYLVKRTGEKVFLECVQDMDHENMFWYRQDPGLGLRLIYFSYDVKMKEKGDIPEGYSVSREKKERFSLILESASTNQTSMYLCASIGIGIWAYEQYFGPGTRLTVT.

The gene calls are TRBV11-1 and TRBJ1-2, with 8 bases that match TRBD1. This CDR3 region has 12 residues. J lost 3 bases, V lost 8 bases, and 2 bases had no gene match. The germline V gene has CDR1 SGHAT and CDR2 FQDESV (reference sequence). The DNA of the CDR3 is TGTGCCAGCGGGGACAGGTACTATGGCTACACCTTC. This sequence encodes CASGDRYYGYTF.

This sequence joins TRBV28 and TRBJ2-7; D gene ambiguous. The CDR3 spans 15 residues. V lost 4 bases to trimming and J lost 3 bases, with 16 bases between them. CDR1 and CDR2 (germline): MDHEN, SYDVKM. CDR3 bases: TGTGCCAGCAGTTCTCCCCTCCCGCCGTACTACGAGCAGTACTTC. Translation gives CASSSPLPPYYEQYF.

This clone was seen a single time. The chain joins TRBV27 to TRBJ1-2; TRBD1 matches 9 bases. V lost 5 bases, J lost 8 bases, and 6 bases stayed unmatched. This CDR3 region has 13 residues. The V gene's germline CDR1 is MNHEY and CDR2 SMNVEV (reference sequence). In nucleotides, the CDR3 is TGTGCCAGCAGTGGACAGGGGACGGGGGGCTACACCTTC. This codes for CASSGQGTGGYTF.

V and J are TRBV5-1 and TRBJ1-5; TRBD1 aligns across 7 bases. Unmatched junction bases numbered 6, after V lost 0 bases and J lost 9 bases. Germline lookup yields CDR1 SGHRS and CDR2 YFSETQ. The CDR3 sequence is 14 residues long. In nucleotides, the CDR3 is TGCGCCAGCAGCTTGGTGGCAGGGGGGGGGCCCCAGCATTTT. Protein: CASSLVAGGGPQHF.

Only one count was recorded for this clone. The gene calls are TRBV4-1 and TRBJ1-2; D possibly corresponds to TRBD1 (6 bases). CDR1 is MGHRA, CDR2 YSYEKL, per germline. The CDR3 loop spans 14 amino acids. Trimming stripped 4 bases from V and 6 bases from J, with 15 bases between. CDR3 nucleotides: TGCGCCAGCAGCCCACCCCAGGGGTCGGATGGCTACACCTTC. It translates to CASSPPQGSDGYTF.

The chain recombines TRBV2 with TRBJ1-1; 8 bases are a match to TRBD1. This CDR3 contains 14 residues. Trimming at V came to 10 bases and at J to 0 bases, leaving 7 bases not matched to a gene. Per the germline V gene, CDR1 is SNHLY and CDR2 is FYNNEI. The DNA of the CDR3 is TGTGCCACCCGACAGGGGCTTATGAACACTGAAGCTTTCTTT. This encodes CATRQGLMNTEAFF.

The chain is built from TRBV5-1 and TRBJ2-7, with a possible D match to TRBD2 (6 bases). Germline CDR1 reads SGHRS; CDR2 reads YFSETQ. The germline V and J ends were trimmed by 5 bases and 0 bases, with 15 bases remaining between them. CDR3 size: 15 residues. CDR3 DNA sequence: TGCGCCAGCAGGGGCGGGACTTTTAGCTCCTACGAGCAGTACTTC. It yields the protein CASRGGTFSSYEQYF. Supplemented by reference TRBV5-1 and TRBJ2-7, the full variable domain reads KAGVTQTPRYLIKTRGQQVTLSCSPISGHRSVSWYQQTPGQGLQFLFEYFSETQRNKGNFPGRFSGRQFSNSRSEMNVSTLELGDSALYLCASRGGTFSSYEQYFGPGTRLTVT.

In its sample, this clone was seen once. This chain uses TRBV5-1 with TRBJ2-2, with D possibly TRBD2 on 6 matching bases. In germline, CDR1 is SGHRS, CDR2 YFSETQ. The V end lost 3 bases, the J end lost 4 bases, and 13 bases lay between the germline ends. The CDR3 consists of 15 residues. The CDR3 nucleotides read TGCGCCAGCAGCTACACTCAAGCGGGCACCGGGGAGCTGTTTTTT. The encoded protein is CASSYTQAGTGELFF.

V gene TRBV28 combines with J gene TRBJ1-2, with D unresolved. CDR3 size: 12 residues. In germline, CDR1 is MDHEN, CDR2 SYDVKM. V lost 8 bases and J lost 0, with 7 bases in between. The CDR3 nucleotides are TGTGCCAGCGGGTACCCTAACTATGGCTACACCTTC. Translating it yields CASGYPNYGYTF.

The count of this clone is one. This sequence joins TRBV11-3 and TRBJ2-5; 10 nucleotides align to TRBD1. This CDR3 is built from 16 residues. V lost 3 bases to trimming and J lost 5 bases; unmatched junction nucleotides: 9. Germline values: CDR1 SGHNT, CDR2 YENEEA. DNA for the CDR3: TGTGCCAGCAGCTTGGGACAGGGGAAGGGCGGGGAGACCCAGTACTTC. Translating gives CASSLGQGKGGETQYF.

This clone was observed a handful of times. The chain has TRBV19 and TRBJ2-7; either TRBD1 or TRBD2 may fit D (5 bases each). This CDR3 comprises 15 residues. The V gene lost 3 bases and the J gene lost 3 bases, with 15 bases spanning the gap. Germline CDR1 reads LNHDA; CDR2 reads SQIVND (reference sequence). The CDR3 region has the DNA TGTGCCAGTAGTATGGGGCTAGCCAGTTTCTACGAGCAGTACTTC. Amino acids: CASSMGLASFYEQYF. Filled out from reference TRBV19 and TRBJ2-7, the complete variable domain reads DGGITQSPKYLFRKEGQNVTLSCEQNLNHDAMYWYRQDPGQGLRLIYYSQIVNDFQKGDIAEGYSVSREKKESFPLTVTSAQKNPTAFYLCASSMGLASFYEQYFGPGTRLTVT.